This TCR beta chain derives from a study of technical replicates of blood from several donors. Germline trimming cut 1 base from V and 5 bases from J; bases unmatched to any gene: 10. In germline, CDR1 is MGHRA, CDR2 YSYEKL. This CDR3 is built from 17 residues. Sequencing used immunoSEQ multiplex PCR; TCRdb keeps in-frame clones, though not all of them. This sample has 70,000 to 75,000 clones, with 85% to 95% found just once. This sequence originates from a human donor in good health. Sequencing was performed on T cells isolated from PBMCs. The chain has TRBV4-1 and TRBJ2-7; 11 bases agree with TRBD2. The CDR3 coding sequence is TGCGCCAGCAGCCAAGTGAATAGCGGGGGGGCCCACCACGAGCAGTACTTC. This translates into CASSQVNSGGAHHEQYF.